The 6 T cell receptor beta chains presented below share a single source sample, sequenced in a study of identical twins. TCRdb reprocessed the 5' RACE reads via MiXCR and lists one record per CDR3 protein. Found here are about 900,000 distinct CDR3 sequences, roughly 12% of them singletons; the top ten hold around 1.5%. The data also belong to a second study, concerning yellow fever vaccine responses in identical twins.

The specimen sequenced was PBMCs. These receptors all stem from a woman between 18 and 30 years old in good health.

In this sample, this clonotype turned up many times. The V and J genes are TRBV19 and TRBJ2-2; the D gene is possibly TRBD1 (6 bases). Germline CDR1 reads LNHDA; CDR2 reads SQIVND (reference sequence). CDR3 length: 17 amino acids. The ends were cut back, 6 bases at V and 0 bases at J, with 17 bases in the middle. The CDR3 loop is CASSGPGQIANTGELFF. In DNA form, the CDR3 reads TGTGCCAGTAGCGGGCCTGGACAGATCGCGAACACCGGGGAGCTGTTTTTT.

As to this clonotype: The junction does not match germline at one end; this may be a read error. The chain combines TRBV5-5 with TRBJ2-2; 10 bases match TRBD1. CDR1 SGHKS and CDR2 YYEKEE come from the germline V gene (reference sequence). This CDR3 is 14 amino acids long. As DNA, the CDR3 is TGTGCCATCAGCCCTGGGACAGGGGCCGGGGAGCTGTTTTTT. It encodes CAISPGTGAGELFF.

This clonotype has just a few counts. This rearrangement joins TRBV6-2 or TRBV6-3 to TRBJ2-7; 9 positions agree with TRBD2. The CDR3 spans 14 residues. V trimming: 2 bases; J trimming: 6 bases; junction bases outside the gene matches: 5. Germline V CDR1 and CDR2: MNHEY, SVGEGT. CDR3 loop: CASSYPRTSVEQYF. Written as DNA, the CDR3 is TGTGCCAGCAGTTACCCCCGGACTAGCGTCGAGCAGTACTTC.

This clonotype showed up just a few times. The chain employs TRBV6-2 or TRBV6-3 and TRBJ2-7; 14 nucleotides agree with TRBD2. CDR1 MNHEY and CDR2 SVGEGT come from the germline V gene. The trim removed 6 bases at V and 3 bases at J, leaving 7 bases unmatched. There are 16 residues in the CDR3. This CDR3 is CASSTTGTSGSYEQYF. In DNA form, the CDR3 reads TGTGCCAGCAGCACCACCGGGACTAGCGGGAGCTACGAGCAGTACTTC.

Ten or more counts support this clonotype. The rearrangement uses TRBV5-1 and TRBJ2-1; 7 nucleotides agree with TRBD2. After removal of 3 bases from V and 3 bases from J, the junction contained 12 bases not matched to a gene. The CDR3 covers 17 residues. The germline gives CDR1 SGHRS, CDR2 YFSETQ. The CDR3 sequence is CASSSGVRAGVYNEQFF. The CDR3 nucleotides read TGCGCCAGCAGCTCTGGTGTGAGGGCGGGGGTCTACAATGAGCAGTTCTTC.

The V gene is TRBV3-1, the J gene TRBJ2-3; unclear D gene. Trimming pared 1 base from V and 0 bases from J, leaving 11 bases between. This CDR3 is built from 16 residues. Germline V CDR1 and CDR2: LGHDT, YNNKEL (reference sequence). The CDR3 nucleotides read TGTGCCAGCAGCCAAGGTCTACTTCCTAGCACAGATACGCAGTATTTT. It specifies CASSQGLLPSTDTQYF.